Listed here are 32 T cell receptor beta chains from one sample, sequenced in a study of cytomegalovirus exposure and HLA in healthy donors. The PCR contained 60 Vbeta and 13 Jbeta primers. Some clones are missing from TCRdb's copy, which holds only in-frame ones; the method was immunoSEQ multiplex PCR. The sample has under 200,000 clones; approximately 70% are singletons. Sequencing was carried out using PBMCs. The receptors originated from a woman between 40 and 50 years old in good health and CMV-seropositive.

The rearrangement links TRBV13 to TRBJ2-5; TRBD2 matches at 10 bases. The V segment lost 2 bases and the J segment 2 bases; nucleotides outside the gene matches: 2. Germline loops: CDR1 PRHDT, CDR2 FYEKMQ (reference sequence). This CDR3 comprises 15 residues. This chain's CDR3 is CASSLLAGGQETQYF. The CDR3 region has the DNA TGTGCCAGCAGCTTATTAGCGGGGGGACAAGAGACCCAGTACTTC.

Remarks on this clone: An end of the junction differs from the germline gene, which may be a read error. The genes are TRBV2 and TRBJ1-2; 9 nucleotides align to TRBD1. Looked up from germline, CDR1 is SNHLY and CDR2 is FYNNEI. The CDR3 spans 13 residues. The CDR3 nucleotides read TGTGCCAGCAGCGGGGACAGGGAGAATGGCTACCCCTTC. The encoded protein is CASSGDRENGYPF. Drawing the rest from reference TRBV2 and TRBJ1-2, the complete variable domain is EPEVTQTPSHQVTQMGQEVILRCVPISNHLYFYWYRQILGQKVEFLVSFYNNEISEKSEIFDDQFSVERPDGSNFTLKIRSTKLEDSAMYFCASSGDRENGYPFGSGTRLTVV.

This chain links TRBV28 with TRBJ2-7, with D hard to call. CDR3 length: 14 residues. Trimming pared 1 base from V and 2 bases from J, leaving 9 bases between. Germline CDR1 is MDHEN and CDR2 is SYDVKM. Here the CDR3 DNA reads TGTGCCAGCAGTTTATCGGTATCTACCTACGAGCAGTACTTC. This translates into CASSLSVSTYEQYF. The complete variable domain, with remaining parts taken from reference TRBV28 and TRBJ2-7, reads DVKVTQSSRYLVKRTGEKVFLECVQDMDHENMFWYRQDPGLGLRLIYFSYDVKMKEKGDIPEGYSVSREKKERFSLILESASTNQTSMYLCASSLSVSTYEQYFGPGTRLTVT.

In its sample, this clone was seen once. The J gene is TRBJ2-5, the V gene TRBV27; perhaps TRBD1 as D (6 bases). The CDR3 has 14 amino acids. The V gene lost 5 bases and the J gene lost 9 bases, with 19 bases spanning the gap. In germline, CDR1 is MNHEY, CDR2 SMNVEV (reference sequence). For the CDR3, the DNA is TGTGCCAGCAGTCCCCGTTTATTGGGGACATCCCAGTACTTC. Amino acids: CASSPRLLGTSQYF.

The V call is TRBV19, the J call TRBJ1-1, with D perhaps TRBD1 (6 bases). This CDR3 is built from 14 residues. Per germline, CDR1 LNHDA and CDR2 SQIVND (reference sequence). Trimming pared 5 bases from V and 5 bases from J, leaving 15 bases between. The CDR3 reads CASSVEGVGTEAFF. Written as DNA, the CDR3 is TGTGCCAGTAGTGTTGAGGGGGTTGGGACTGAAGCTTTCTTT. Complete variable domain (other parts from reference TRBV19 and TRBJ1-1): DGGITQSPKYLFRKEGQNVTLSCEQNLNHDAMYWYRQDPGQGLRLIYYSQIVNDFQKGDIAEGYSVSREKKESFPLTVTSAQKNPTAFYLCASSVEGVGTEAFFGQGTRLTVV.

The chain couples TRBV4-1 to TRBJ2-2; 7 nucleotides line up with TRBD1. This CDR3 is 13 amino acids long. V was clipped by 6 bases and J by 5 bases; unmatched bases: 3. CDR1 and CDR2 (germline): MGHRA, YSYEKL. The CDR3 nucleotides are TGCGCCAGCAGATCAGGGGGAACCGGGGAGCTGTTTTTT. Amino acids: CASRSGGTGELFF.

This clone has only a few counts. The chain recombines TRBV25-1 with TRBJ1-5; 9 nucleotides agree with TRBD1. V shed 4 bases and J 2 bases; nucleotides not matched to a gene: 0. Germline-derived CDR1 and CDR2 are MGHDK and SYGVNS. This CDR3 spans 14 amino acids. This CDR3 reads CASSGTGGNQPQHF. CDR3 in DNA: TGTGCCAGCAGTGGGACAGGGGGCAATCAGCCCCAGCATTTT.

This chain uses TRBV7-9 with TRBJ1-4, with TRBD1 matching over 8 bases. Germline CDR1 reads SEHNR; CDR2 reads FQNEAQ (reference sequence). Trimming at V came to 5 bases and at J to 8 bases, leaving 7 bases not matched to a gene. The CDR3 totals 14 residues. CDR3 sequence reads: CASSNQGAKEKLFF. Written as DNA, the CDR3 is TGTGCCAGCAGCAACCAGGGGGCCAAAGAAAAACTGTTTTTT.

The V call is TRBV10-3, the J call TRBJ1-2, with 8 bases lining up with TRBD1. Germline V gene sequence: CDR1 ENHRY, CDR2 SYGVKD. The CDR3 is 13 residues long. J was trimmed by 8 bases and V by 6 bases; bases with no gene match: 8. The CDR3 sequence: CAIRLDRACGYTF. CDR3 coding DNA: TGTGCCATCAGATTGGACAGGGCGTGCGGCTACACCTTC.

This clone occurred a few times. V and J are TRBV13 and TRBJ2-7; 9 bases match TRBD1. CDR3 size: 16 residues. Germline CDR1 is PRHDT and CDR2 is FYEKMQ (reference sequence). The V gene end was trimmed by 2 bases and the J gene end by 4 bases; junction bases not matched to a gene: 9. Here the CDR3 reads CASSLTKGQGGYEQYF. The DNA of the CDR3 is TGTGCCAGCAGCTTAACGAAGGGACAGGGTGGGTACGAGCAGTACTTC.

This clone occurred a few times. The CDR3 sequence is CASIAGGSTDTQYF. The CDR3 bases are TGTGCCAGCATAGCGGGGGGTTCCACAGATACGCAGTATTTT. V gene TRBV6-6 combines with J gene TRBJ2-3; 10 nucleotides line up with TRBD2. This CDR3 contains 14 residues. The V gene end was trimmed by 7 bases and the J gene end by 2 bases; junction bases not matched to a gene: 3. Germline lookup yields CDR1 MNHNY and CDR2 SVGAGI (reference sequence).

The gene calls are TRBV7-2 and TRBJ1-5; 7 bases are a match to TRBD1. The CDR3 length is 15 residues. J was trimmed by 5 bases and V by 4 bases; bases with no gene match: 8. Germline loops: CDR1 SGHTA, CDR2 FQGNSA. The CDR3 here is CASSSRDSYYQPQHF. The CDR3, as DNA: TGTGCCAGCAGCTCCCGGGACAGTTACTATCAGCCCCAGCATTTT.

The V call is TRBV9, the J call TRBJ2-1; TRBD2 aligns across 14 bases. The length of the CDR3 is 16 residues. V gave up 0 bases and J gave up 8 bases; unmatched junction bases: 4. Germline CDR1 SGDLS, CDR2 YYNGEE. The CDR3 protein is CASSVGSGLAGDEQFF. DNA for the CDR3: TGTGCCAGCAGCGTAGGCTCGGGACTAGCGGGAGATGAGCAGTTCTTC.

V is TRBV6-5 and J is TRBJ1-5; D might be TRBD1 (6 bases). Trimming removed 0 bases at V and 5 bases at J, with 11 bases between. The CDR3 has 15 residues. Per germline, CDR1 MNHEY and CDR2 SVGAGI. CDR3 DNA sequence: TGTGCCAGCAGTTACTCGGCGGGGGCTGATCAGCCCCAGCATTTT. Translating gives CASSYSAGADQPQHF.

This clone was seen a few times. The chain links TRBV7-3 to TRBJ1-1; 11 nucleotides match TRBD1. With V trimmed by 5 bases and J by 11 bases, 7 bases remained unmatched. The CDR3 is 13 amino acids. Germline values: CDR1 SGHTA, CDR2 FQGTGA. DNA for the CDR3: TGTGCCAGCAGCCCAGGACAGGGGGCGCTTGCTTTCTTT. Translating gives CASSPGQGALAFF.

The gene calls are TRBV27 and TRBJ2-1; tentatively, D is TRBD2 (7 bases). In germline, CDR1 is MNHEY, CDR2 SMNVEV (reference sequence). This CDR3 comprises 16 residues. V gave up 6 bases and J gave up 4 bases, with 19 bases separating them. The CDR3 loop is CASSFSPGGPYNEQFF. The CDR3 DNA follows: TGTGCCAGCAGCTTTAGTCCGGGGGGCCCTTACAATGAGCAGTTCTTC.

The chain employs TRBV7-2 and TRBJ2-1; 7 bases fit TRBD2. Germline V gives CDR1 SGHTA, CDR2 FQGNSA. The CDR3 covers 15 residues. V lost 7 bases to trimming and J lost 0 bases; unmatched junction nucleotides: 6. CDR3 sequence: CASKEGTTSYNEQFF. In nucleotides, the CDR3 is TGTGCCAGCAAGGAAGGGACTACCTCCTACAATGAGCAGTTCTTC.

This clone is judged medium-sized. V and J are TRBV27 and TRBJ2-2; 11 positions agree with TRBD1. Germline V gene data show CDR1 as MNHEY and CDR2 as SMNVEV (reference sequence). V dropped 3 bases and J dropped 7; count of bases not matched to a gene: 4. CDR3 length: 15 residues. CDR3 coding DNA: TGTGCCAGCAGTTTGGGGGGACAGGGGGTCGGGGAGCTGTTTTTT. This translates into CASSLGGQGVGELFF.

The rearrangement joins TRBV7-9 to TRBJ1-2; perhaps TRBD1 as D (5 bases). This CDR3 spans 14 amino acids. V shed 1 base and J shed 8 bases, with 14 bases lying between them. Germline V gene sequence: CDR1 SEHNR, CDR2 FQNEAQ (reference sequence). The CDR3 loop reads CASSLEGVLGGYTF. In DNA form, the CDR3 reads TGTGCCAGCAGCTTAGAAGGGGTACTGGGAGGCTACACCTTC.

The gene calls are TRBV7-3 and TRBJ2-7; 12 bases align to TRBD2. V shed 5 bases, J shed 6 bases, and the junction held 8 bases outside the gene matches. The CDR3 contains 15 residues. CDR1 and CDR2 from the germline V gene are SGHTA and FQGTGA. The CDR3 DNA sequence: TGTGCCAGCAGCATCACTAGCGGGAGGACCCGCGAGCAGTACTTC. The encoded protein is CASSITSGRTREQYF.

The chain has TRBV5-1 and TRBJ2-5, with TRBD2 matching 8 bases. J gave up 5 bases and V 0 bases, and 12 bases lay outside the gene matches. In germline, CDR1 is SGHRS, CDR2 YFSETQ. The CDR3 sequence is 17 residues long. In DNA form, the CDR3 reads TGCGCCAGCAGCTTGGCCTCTAGCGGGTGGGCAAGGGAGACCCAGTACTTC. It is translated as CASSLASSGWARETQYF.

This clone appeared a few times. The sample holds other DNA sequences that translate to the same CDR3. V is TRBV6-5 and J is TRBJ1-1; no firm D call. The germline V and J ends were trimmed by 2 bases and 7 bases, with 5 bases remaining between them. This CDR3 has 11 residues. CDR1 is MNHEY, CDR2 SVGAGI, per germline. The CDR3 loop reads CASSYRGEAFF. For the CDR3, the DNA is TGTGCCAGCAGTTACCGGGGTGAAGCTTTCTTT.

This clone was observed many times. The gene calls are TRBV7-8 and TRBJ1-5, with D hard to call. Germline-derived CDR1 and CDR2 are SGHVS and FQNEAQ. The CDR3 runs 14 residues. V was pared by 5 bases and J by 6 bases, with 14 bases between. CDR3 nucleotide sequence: TGTGCCAGCAGCCCCCGGTTCGTGCGTCAGCCCCAGCATTTT. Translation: CASSPRFVRQPQHF. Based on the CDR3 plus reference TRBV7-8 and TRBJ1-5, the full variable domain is GAGVSQSPRYKVAKRGQDVALRCDPISGHVSLFWYQQALGQGPEFLTYFQNEAQLDKSGLPSDRFFAERPEGSVSTLKIQRTQQEDSAVYLCASSPRFVRQPQHFGDGTRLSIL.

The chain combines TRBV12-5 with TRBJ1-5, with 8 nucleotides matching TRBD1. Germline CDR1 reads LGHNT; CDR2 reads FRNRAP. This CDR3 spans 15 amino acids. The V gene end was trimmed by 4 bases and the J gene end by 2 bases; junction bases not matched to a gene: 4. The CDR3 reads CASGSRQGCNQPQHF. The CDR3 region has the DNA TGTGCTAGTGGTTCGAGACAGGGGTGCAATCAGCCCCAGCATTTT.

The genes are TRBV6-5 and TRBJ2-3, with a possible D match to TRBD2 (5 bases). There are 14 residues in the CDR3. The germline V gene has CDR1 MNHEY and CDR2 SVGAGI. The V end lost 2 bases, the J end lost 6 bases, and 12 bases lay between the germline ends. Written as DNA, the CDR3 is TGTGCCAGCAGTTACACTAATACTAGGGATACGCAGTATTTT. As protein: CASSYTNTRDTQYF.

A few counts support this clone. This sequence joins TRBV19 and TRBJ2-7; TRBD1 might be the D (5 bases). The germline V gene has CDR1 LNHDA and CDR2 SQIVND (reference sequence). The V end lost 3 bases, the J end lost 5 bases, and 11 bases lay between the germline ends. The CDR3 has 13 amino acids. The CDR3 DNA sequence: TGTGCCAGTAGTATTGGCGCCAGGGACGAGCAGTACTTC. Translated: CASSIGARDEQYF.

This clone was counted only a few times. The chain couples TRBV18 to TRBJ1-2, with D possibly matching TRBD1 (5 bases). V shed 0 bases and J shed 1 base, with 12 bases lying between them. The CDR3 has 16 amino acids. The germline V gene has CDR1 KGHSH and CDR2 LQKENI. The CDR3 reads CASSPPGPGINYGYTF. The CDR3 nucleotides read TGTGCCAGCTCACCACCGGGGCCAGGGATTAACTATGGCTACACCTTC.

This CDR3 is CASSIDRSRTDTQYF. CDR3 nucleotide sequence: TGTGCCAGTAGTATAGATCGTTCCAGAACAGATACGCAGTATTTT. The gene calls are TRBV19 and TRBJ2-3; D not resolved. Germline values: CDR1 LNHDA, CDR2 SQIVND (reference sequence). The CDR3 runs 15 residues. Trimming pared 0 bases from V and 3 bases from J, leaving 10 bases between.

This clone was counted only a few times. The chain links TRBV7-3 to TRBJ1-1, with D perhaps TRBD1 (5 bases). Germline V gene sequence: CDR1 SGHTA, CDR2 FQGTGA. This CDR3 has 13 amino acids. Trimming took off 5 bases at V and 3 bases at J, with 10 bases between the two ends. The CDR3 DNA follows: TGTGCCAGCAGCCCCGCGGGGCACACTGAAGCTTTCTTT. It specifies CASSPAGHTEAFF.

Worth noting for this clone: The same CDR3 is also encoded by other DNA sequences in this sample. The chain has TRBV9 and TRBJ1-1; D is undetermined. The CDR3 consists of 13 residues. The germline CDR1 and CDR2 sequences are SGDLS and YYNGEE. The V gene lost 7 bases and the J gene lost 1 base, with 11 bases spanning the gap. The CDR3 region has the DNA TGTGCCAGCTCTGACCGGGGGAACACTGAAGCTTTCTTT. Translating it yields CASSDRGNTEAFF.

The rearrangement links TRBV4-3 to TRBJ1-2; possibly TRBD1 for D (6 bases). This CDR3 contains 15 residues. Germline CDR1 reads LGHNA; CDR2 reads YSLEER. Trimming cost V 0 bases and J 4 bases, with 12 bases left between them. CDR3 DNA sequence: TGCGCCAGCAGCCAAGATAGCGGGACAACCTATGGCTACACCTTC. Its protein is CASSQDSGTTYGYTF.

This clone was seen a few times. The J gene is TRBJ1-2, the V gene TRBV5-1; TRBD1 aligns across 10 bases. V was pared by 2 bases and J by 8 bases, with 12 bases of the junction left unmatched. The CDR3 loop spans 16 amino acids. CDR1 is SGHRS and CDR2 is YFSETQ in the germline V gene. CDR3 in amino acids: CASSLGTGDSTGGYTF. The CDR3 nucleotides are TGCGCCAGCAGCTTAGGGACAGGGGACAGTACGGGCGGCTACACCTTC.